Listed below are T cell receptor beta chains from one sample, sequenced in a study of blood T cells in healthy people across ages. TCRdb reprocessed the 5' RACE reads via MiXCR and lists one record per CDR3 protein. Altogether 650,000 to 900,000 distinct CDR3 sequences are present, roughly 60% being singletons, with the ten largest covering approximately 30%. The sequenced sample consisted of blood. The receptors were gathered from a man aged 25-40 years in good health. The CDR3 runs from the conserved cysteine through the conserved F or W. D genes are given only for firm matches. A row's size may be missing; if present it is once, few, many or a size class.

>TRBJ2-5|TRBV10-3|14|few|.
CAISESGKGETQYF
TGTGCCATCAGTGAGTCGGGAAAGGGGGAGACCCAGTACTTC
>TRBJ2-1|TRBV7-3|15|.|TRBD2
CASSPNSGGHNEQFF
TGTGCCAGCAGCCCCAATAGCGGGGGCCACAATGAGCAGTTCTTC
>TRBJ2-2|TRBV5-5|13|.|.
CISSGPSTGELFF
TGTATATCCTCGGGACCGAGCACCGGGGAGCTGTTTTTT
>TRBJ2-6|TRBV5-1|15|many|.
CASSMGHSGANVLTF
TGCGCCAGCAGCATGGGACACTCTGGGGCCAACGTCCTGACTTTC
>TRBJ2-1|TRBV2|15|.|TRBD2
CAIGLAGSPYNEQFF
TGTGCCATCGGACTAGCGGGGTCCCCCTACAATGAGCAGTTCTTC
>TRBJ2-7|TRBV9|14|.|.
CASSVGREFYEQYF
TGTGCCAGCAGCGTAGGAAGAGAATTCTACGAGCAGTACTTC
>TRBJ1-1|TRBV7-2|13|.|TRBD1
CASSLRTGDVAFF
TGTGCCAGCAGCCTAAGGACAGGGGATGTTGCTTTCTTT
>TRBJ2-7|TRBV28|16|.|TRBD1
CASSLHTGVISYEQYF
TGTGCCAGCAGCCTACATACAGGGGTCATATCCTACGAGCAGTACTTC
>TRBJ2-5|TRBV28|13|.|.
CACSWGTRETQYF
TGTGCCTGCAGTTGGGGGACGCGGGAGACCCAGTACTTC
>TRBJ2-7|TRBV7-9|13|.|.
CASSLGSPHEQYF
TGTGCCAGCAGCTTGGGATCCCCCCACGAGCAGTACTTC